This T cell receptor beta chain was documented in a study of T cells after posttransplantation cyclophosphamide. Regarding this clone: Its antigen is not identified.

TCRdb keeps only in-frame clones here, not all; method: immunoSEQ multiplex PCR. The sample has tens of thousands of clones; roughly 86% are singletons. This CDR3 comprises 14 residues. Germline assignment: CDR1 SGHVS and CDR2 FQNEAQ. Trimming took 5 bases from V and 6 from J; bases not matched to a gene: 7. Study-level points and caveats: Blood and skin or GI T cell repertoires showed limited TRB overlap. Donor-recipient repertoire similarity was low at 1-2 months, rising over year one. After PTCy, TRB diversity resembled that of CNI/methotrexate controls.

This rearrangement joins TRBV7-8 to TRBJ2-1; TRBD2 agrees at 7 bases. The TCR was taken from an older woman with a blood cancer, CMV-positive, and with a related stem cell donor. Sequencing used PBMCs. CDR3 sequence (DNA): TGTGCCAGCAGCCTTCTCGGCGGGAGCAATGAGCAGTTCTTC. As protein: CASSLLGGSNEQFF.